The 32 T cell receptor beta chains below come from one sample, sequenced in a study of CD8 T cells in ankylosing spondylitis. Study-level results: Seemingly characteristic of ankylosing spondylitis blood was a TCR beta motif consisting of about 8 highly homologous variants.

Each CDR3 protein is one row after TCRdb ran MiXCR on the 5' RACE reads. The table has 450,000 to 550,000 distinct CDR3 sequences, over 4% seen once. No antigen has been identified for these receptors. Material: blood, either unsorted or a sorted T cell fraction (not recorded which). These receptors were collected from a male donor with ankylosing spondylitis.

This clonotype was recorded many times. The chain joins TRBV7-9 to TRBJ2-3, with D possibly being TRBD2 (5 bases). The CDR3 is made up of 15 amino acids. V was shortened by 2 bases and J by 3 bases, with 12 bases between the two germline ends. Germline CDR1 and CDR2: SEHNR and FQNEAQ (reference sequence). For the CDR3, the DNA is TGTGCCAGCAGCTTACGGCTAGCAGAGACAGATACGCAGTATTTT. Protein sequence: CASSLRLAETDTQYF.

This clonotype came up a few times. The CDR3 nucleotides read TGCAGTGCTAGATTCCCCTACCGAAGCTCCTACAATGAGCAGTTCTTC. This translates into CSARFPYRSSYNEQFF. V usage is TRBV20-1 and J usage is TRBJ2-1; D remains ambiguous. The CDR3 sequence is 16 residues long. Trimming left V 2 bases short and J 0 bases short, with 14 bases between. CDR1 and CDR2 from the germline V gene are DFQATT and SNEGSKA (reference sequence).

This clonotype appeared a few times. The genes are TRBV6-1 and TRBJ2-2; TRBD2 matches 15 bases. V lost 7 bases and J lost 5; bases outside the gene matches: 8. Germline V gives CDR1 MNHNS, CDR2 SASEGT. CDR3 size: 17 residues. As DNA, the CDR3 is TGTGCCAGCACCTTCGGACTAGCGGGAGGGCGGACCGGGGAGCTGTTTTTT. Amino acids: CASTFGLAGGRTGELFF.

This clonotype was counted many times. The rearrangement links TRBV4-3 to TRBJ1-5; no reliable D call. Germline V gene data show CDR1 as LGHNA and CDR2 as YSLEER. The CDR3 loop spans 13 amino acids. Deletions cut 3 bases from V and 9 bases from J, with 12 bases between. Written as DNA, the CDR3 is TGCGCCAGCAGCCAGACGAGGGCGACGCCCCAGCATTTT. Amino acid sequence: CASSQTRATPQHF.

This clonotype was detected many times. Compared with germline, one end of the junction differs, possibly owing to a read error. The genes are TRBV5-1 and TRBJ2-5; D possibly corresponds to TRBD1 (5 bases). Germline CDR1 reads SGHRS; CDR2 reads YFSETQ. The CDR3 totals 13 residues. In DNA form, the CDR3 reads TGTGCCAGCAGCTTGACAGCTCAAGAGACCCAGTACTTC. It translates to CASSLTAQETQYF.

This clonotype has a count of ten or more. The DNA for the CDR3 is TGTGCCAGTAGTAGGTACAGGGTGGGAGGCAATCAGCCCCAGCATTTT. It specifies CASSRYRVGGNQPQHF. The chain recombines TRBV19 with TRBJ1-5; TRBD1 might be the D (6 bases). CDR3 length: 16 residues. In germline, CDR1 is LNHDA, CDR2 SQIVND (reference sequence). The germline V and J ends were trimmed by 4 bases and 2 bases, with 15 bases remaining between them.

This clonotype came up many times. The rearrangement joins TRBV15 to TRBJ1-2, with 7 bases identical to TRBD1. The CDR3 runs 13 residues. The germline V gene has CDR1 LNHNV and CDR2 YYDKDF (reference sequence). The trim removed 1 base at V and 7 bases at J, leaving 3 bases unmatched. The DNA for the CDR3 is TGTGCCACCAGCAGAGGGACAGGCCCTGGCTACACCTTC. It specifies CATSRGTGPGYTF. The whole variable domain, remainder taken from reference TRBV15 and TRBJ1-2, is DAMVIQNPRYQVTQFGKPVTLSCSQTLNHNVMYWYQQKSSQAPKLLFHYYDKDFNNEADTPDNFQSRRPNTSFCFLDIRSPGLGDTAMYLCATSRGTGPGYTFGSGTRLTVV.

Ten or more counts support this clonotype. This chain connects TRBV29-1 to TRBJ2-5; no firm D call. This CDR3 is 13 amino acids long. Germline V gene lookup returns CDR1 SQVTM and CDR2 ANQGSEA. In DNA form, the CDR3 reads TGCAGTTCCGTGAGACACACCCAAGAGACCCAGTACTTC. It yields the protein CSSVRHTQETQYF.

This clonotype appeared many times. The CDR3 DNA is TGTGCCAGCAGTTACTCTGGAGGGGCCCTAAATCAGCCCCAGCATTTT. Its protein is CASSYSGGALNQPQHF. The chain combines TRBV6-2 or TRBV6-3 with TRBJ1-5, with a weak D call TRBD1 (5 bases). Trimming took off 0 bases at V and 4 bases at J, with 13 bases between the two ends. Germline CDR1 is MNHEY and CDR2 is SVGEGT. This CDR3 comprises 16 residues.

At least ten counts were recorded for this clonotype. The chain carries TRBV7-9 and TRBJ1-1; the D is unclear. Germline V gene sequence: CDR1 SEHNR, CDR2 FQNEAQ (reference sequence). V was shortened by 3 bases and J by 2 bases, with 10 bases between the two germline ends. This CDR3 is built from 14 residues. In DNA form, the CDR3 reads TGTGCCAGCAGCTTCAAGGGATTCAACACTGAAGCTTTCTTT. It encodes CASSFKGFNTEAFF.

This clonotype was recorded at least ten times. The V gene is TRBV11-2, the J gene TRBJ2-1; TRBD2 matches 9 bases. V was clipped by 4 bases and J by 0 bases; unmatched bases: 13. CDR3 length equals 19 residues. Germline V gives CDR1 SGHAT, CDR2 FQNNGV. The CDR3 DNA is TGTGCCAGCAGCTCCCGCTCCGGCGGGAGGGGTAACTCCTACAATGAGCAGTTCTTC. Protein sequence: CASSSRSGGRGNSYNEQFF.

This clonotype was counted ten times or more. This chain connects TRBV18 to TRBJ1-2; D is ambiguous. The V end lost 2 bases, the J end lost 4 bases, and 11 bases lay between the germline ends. The CDR3 is 14 amino acids. Germline V lookup: CDR1 KGHSH, CDR2 LQKENI. This CDR3 reads CASSPDNSGYGYTF. CDR3 bases: TGTGCCAGCTCACCAGATAACAGTGGCTATGGCTACACCTTC. Combining the CDR3 with reference TRBV18 and TRBJ1-2 gives the whole variable domain NAGVMQNPRHLVRRRGQEARLRCSPMKGHSHVYWYRQLPEEGLKFMVYLQKENIIDESGMPKERFSAEFPKEGPSILRIQQVVRGDSAAYFCASSPDNSGYGYTFGSGTRLTVV.

This clonotype showed up many times. The chain has TRBV6-1 and TRBJ2-2; 7 bases agree with TRBD1. Germline V gives CDR1 MNHNS, CDR2 SASEGT. The V gene end was trimmed by 4 bases and the J gene end by 6 bases; junction bases not matched to a gene: 5. This CDR3 region has 14 residues. The CDR3: CASSGIQGAGELFF. CDR3 DNA sequence: TGTGCCAGCAGTGGGATCCAGGGGGCCGGGGAGCTGTTTTTT.

The V and J genes are TRBV5-6 and TRBJ2-2; D is unresolved. This CDR3 is 14 amino acids long. CDR1 and CDR2 (germline): SGHDT, YYEEEE. Trimming took off 7 bases at V and 3 bases at J, with 13 bases between the two ends. The CDR3 coding sequence is TGTGCCAGCGGCCCCGGGCGATACACCGGGGAGCTGTTTTTT. This gives the protein CASGPGRYTGELFF.

This clonotype was seen many times. The chain has TRBV29-1 and TRBJ2-5; no firm D call. The V end was cut by 7 bases, the J end by 5 bases, with 17 bases between. CDR1 and CDR2 from the germline V gene are SQVTM and ANQGSEA. The length of the CDR3 is 13 residues. The CDR3 region is CSAEVEFRETQYF. CDR3 bases: TGCAGCGCAGAGGTTGAATTCAGGGAGACCCAGTACTTC.

In this sample, this clonotype turned up many times. The chain's CDR3 is CASSQDPTGTGLNQPQHF. The CDR3 nucleotides read TGCGCCAGCAGCCAAGATCCCACCGGGACAGGACTCAATCAGCCCCAGCATTTT. The chain uses TRBV4-3 and TRBJ1-5; 8 bases are shared with TRBD1. With V trimmed by 0 bases and J by 3 bases, 10 bases remained unmatched. Germline CDR1 and CDR2: LGHNA and YSLEER. This CDR3 has 18 residues.

This chain joins TRBV19 and TRBJ1-5; TRBD1 aligns across 8 bases. Germline V gives CDR1 LNHDA, CDR2 SQIVND (reference sequence). This CDR3 spans 13 amino acids. With 3 bases clipped from V and 5 bases from J, the junction kept 0 bases outside the gene matches. As DNA, the CDR3 is TGTGCCAGTAGTATGGACAGGGATCAGCCCCAGCATTTT. Protein product: CASSMDRDQPQHF.

This clonotype was observed at least ten times. This chain uses TRBV6-5 with TRBJ2-5; the D gene is possibly TRBD1 (5 bases). Germline V gene data show CDR1 as MNHEY and CDR2 as SVGAGI. This CDR3 comprises 14 residues. V lost 2 bases to trimming and J lost 4 bases, with 11 bases between them. This chain's CDR3 is CASSYGQGRETQYF. CDR3 DNA: TGTGCCAGCAGTTACGGGCAGGGCCGAGAGACCCAGTACTTC.

This clonotype was found many times. This chain links TRBV10-3 with TRBJ2-5; D ambiguous. Germline values: CDR1 ENHRY, CDR2 SYGVKD. V gave up 0 bases and J gave up 1 base, with 9 bases separating them. This CDR3 is 15 amino acids long. The CDR3 here is CAISESLLTQETQYF. In DNA, the CDR3 is TGTGCCATCAGTGAGTCCCTACTAACCCAAGAGACCCAGTACTTC.

This clonotype appeared a few times. V gene TRBV18 combines with J gene TRBJ1-4, with no clear D. The germline CDR1 and CDR2 sequences are KGHSH and LQKENI. The germline V and J ends were trimmed by 1 base and 0 bases, with 6 bases remaining between them. The CDR3 runs to 15 residues. The chain's CDR3 is CASSPQVATNEKLFF. In nucleotides, the CDR3 is TGTGCCAGCTCACCACAGGTTGCAACTAATGAAAAACTGTTTTTT.

The V and J genes are TRBV20-1 and TRBJ2-5, with 8 nucleotides matching TRBD1. The CDR3 has 15 amino acids. Looked up from germline, CDR1 is DFQATT and CDR2 is SNEGSKA (reference sequence). Unmatched junction bases numbered 10, after V lost 5 bases and J lost 2 bases. The CDR3 DNA follows: TGCAGTGCTGGCAACCGGGACAGGCTACAAGAGACCCAGTACTTC. Its translation is CSAGNRDRLQETQYF.

This clonotype was detected ten times or more. The chain has TRBV4-3 and TRBJ2-2, with TRBD1 as a possible D gene (5 bases). Trimming took 4 bases from V and 0 from J, leaving 9 bases between them. Per germline, CDR1 LGHNA and CDR2 YSLEER. The length of the CDR3 is 15 residues. As DNA, the CDR3 is TGCGCCAGCAGCCGGGGCGGACCGAACACCGGGGAGCTGTTTTTT. This encodes CASSRGGPNTGELFF.

This clonotype was seen at least ten times. The gene calls are TRBV6-1 and TRBJ2-2, with D maybe TRBD1 (6 bases). The CDR3 totals 13 residues. The V end lost 10 bases, the J end lost 8 bases, and 17 bases lay between the germline ends. Germline lookup yields CDR1 MNHNS and CDR2 SASEGT. The CDR3 nucleotides are TGTGCCACCAAACAGGGTTTCTCTGGGGAGCTGTTTTTT. Protein: CATKQGFSGELFF.

Ten or more counts support this clonotype. V is TRBV11-2 and J is TRBJ2-3, with TRBD2 as a possible D gene (6 bases). The CDR3 has 19 amino acids. Germline assignment: CDR1 SGHAT and CDR2 FQNNGV. Trimming left V 1 base short and J 2 bases short, with 22 bases between. The CDR3 DNA sequence: TGTGCCAGCAGCTTAGGGGGGGTCATCAGGGCCCTTTACACAGATACGCAGTATTTT. Translated: CASSLGGVIRALYTDTQYF.

This clonotype appeared a few times. One end of the junction fails to match germline, which may point to a read error. The chain has TRBV20-1 and TRBJ2-1; 9 nucleotides align to TRBD2. Germline CDR1 is DFQATT and CDR2 is SNEGSKA (reference sequence). The CDR3 is 17 amino acids. CDR3 sequence (DNA): TGCTGTGCTAGAGATTGGGGAACGGCTAGCGGGAAAAATGAGCAGTTCTTC. Its protein is CCARDWGTASGKNEQFF.

The sample holds many counts of this clonotype. The CDR3 spells CASSNRDRGRETQYF. DNA of the CDR3: TGTGCCAGCAGCAACCGGGACAGGGGTAGAGAGACCCAGTACTTC. The chain joins TRBV7-2 to TRBJ2-5; 10 bases match TRBD1. The germline gives CDR1 SGHTA, CDR2 FQGNSA. V gave up 5 bases and J gave up 4 bases; unmatched junction bases: 7. This CDR3 contains 15 residues.

This clonotype was found many times. V gene TRBV5-1 combines with J gene TRBJ2-1; 7 nucleotides line up with TRBD1. CDR1 is SGHRS, CDR2 YFSETQ, per germline. This CDR3 region has 13 residues. V shed 4 bases and J 5 bases; nucleotides not matched to a gene: 3. CDR3 DNA sequence: TGCGCCAGCAGCCGGGACAGAAACAATGAGCAGTTCTTC. Its protein product is CASSRDRNNEQFF.

This clonotype was seen at least ten times. The genes are TRBV6-4 and TRBJ2-1, with 11 positions matching TRBD2. Germline CDR1 and CDR2: MRHNA and SNTAGT. The V segment lost 6 bases and the J segment 7 bases; nucleotides outside the gene matches: 8. CDR3 length: 15 residues. The CDR3 coding sequence is TGTGCCAGCAGAACAACTAGCGGGAGAGAGAATGAGCAGTTCTTC. Translated, it gives CASRTTSGRENEQFF.

This clonotype has a count of ten or more. V usage is TRBV7-9 and J usage is TRBJ2-1, with 7 positions matching TRBD2. There are 15 residues in the CDR3. Germline CDR1 is SEHNR and CDR2 is FQNEAQ (reference sequence). Germline trimming cut 0 bases from V and 3 bases from J; bases unmatched to any gene: 2. As DNA, the CDR3 is TGTGCCAGCAGCTTAGCTAGCGGGTACTACAATGAGCAGTTCTTC. Translation: CASSLASGYYNEQFF.

This clonotype was found many times. The rearrangement uses TRBV11-2 and TRBJ2-7; D is unclear. V shed 1 base and J shed 2 bases, with 9 bases lying between them. The CDR3 sequence is 14 residues long. Germline CDR1 and CDR2: SGHAT and FQNNGV. This CDR3 is CASSLGWAAYEQYF. The CDR3 DNA reads TGTGCCAGCAGCTTAGGCTGGGCCGCCTACGAGCAGTACTTC.

This clonotype was counted a few times. J is TRBJ2-6 and V is TRBV5-1; unclear D gene. This CDR3 has 15 amino acids. Germline CDR1 reads SGHRS; CDR2 reads YFSETQ. Between the trimmed V and J ends, which lost 4 bases and 0 bases, there was a span of 8 bases. Here the CDR3 DNA reads TGCGCCAGCAGCCGCCTGGCCTCTGGGGCCAACGTCCTGACTTTC. The encoded protein is CASSRLASGANVLTF.

Many counts were recorded for this clonotype. The chain is built from TRBV29-1 and TRBJ2-1; 10 bases are a match to TRBD1. CDR3 length: 12 residues. Losses at the gene ends were 8 bases for V and 9 bases for J; bases not matched to a gene: 7. Germline V gives CDR1 SQVTM, CDR2 ANQGSEA. The DNA for the CDR3 is TGCAGCCTGGGGGGACAGGGGAGTGAGCAGTTCTTC. It encodes CSLGGQGSEQFF.